The TCR beta chain described here comes from a study of identical twins. This clonotype was observed at least ten times. The CDR3 covers 16 residues. J gave up 6 bases and V 5 bases, and 12 bases lay outside the gene matches. CDR1 and CDR2 from the germline V gene are LGHDT and YNNKEL (reference sequence). Each cDNA held unique molecular identifiers, and template switching gave it a universal primer site. Via MiXCR, TCRdb re-called the 5' RACE reads, giving one row per CDR3 protein. The data contain around 960,000 distinct CDR3 sequences, approximately 13% of them singletons. The same data also went into a second study, on yellow fever vaccine responses in identical twins.

The receptor's source is a woman aged 18-29 years in good health. Material: PBMCs. The chain carries TRBV3-1 and TRBJ1-1, with TRBD1 matching 10 bases. The CDR3 is CASSFGQGGSHAEAFF. The CDR3, as DNA: TGTGCCAGCAGCTTCGGACAGGGGGGGAGTCACGCTGAAGCTTTCTTT. The whole variable domain, filled in from reference TRBV3-1 and TRBJ1-1, reads DTAVSQTPKYLVTQMGNDKSIKCEQNLGHDTMYWYKQDSKKFLKIMFSYNNKELIINETVPNRFSPKSPDKAHLNLHINSLELGDSAVYFCASSFGQGGSHAEAFFGQGTRLTVV.